The clone carrying this T cell receptor beta chain was found once. Its antigen is undetermined. TCR beta CDR3 regions were amplified from RNA transcripts. RT-PCR in the first round (using the HTBI primer set) targeted the TCR CDR3. Each CDR3 protein is one row after TCRdb ran MiXCR on the multiplex PCR reads. The sample has about 320,000 distinct CDR3 sequences, approximately 17% seen once. This sample is drawn from a study of T cells in Graves' hyperthyroidism and ophthalmopathy. The study's findings and limits: Through a model of 13 V-J features, ophthalmopathy was separated from stable hyperthyroidism.

Sequencing was performed on blood. The receptor's source is a man younger than 45 with Graves' hyperthyroidism.

The CDR3 here is CASSHGLAGAVDTQYF. DNA of the CDR3: TGTGCCAGCAGCCATGGACTAGCGGGAGCAGTAGATACGCAGTATTTT. This rearrangement joins TRBV5-8 to TRBJ2-3; 13 bases match TRBD2. The CDR3 has 16 residues. V shed 4 bases, J shed 5 bases, and the junction held 7 bases outside the gene matches. Germline CDR1 reads SGHTS; CDR2 reads YDEGEE.